This note documents a single TCR beta chain sequence. Patients from Seattle were sampled longitudinally, starting during active infection. These data are taken from a study of blood T cell repertoires in COVID-19. The overall study: Sample material is recorded as cDNA or gDNA derived from T cells, B-cell-depleted T cells, or PBMCs.

Sequencing used immunoSEQ multiplex PCR; TCRdb keeps in-frame clones, though not all of them. The sample includes some 160,000 clones, about 87% seen only once; the top ten take 10% to 13%. This TCR came from a woman in her seventies with COVID-19, enrolled during active disease. The specimen was peripheral blood.

The CDR3 here is CAISERAGTRSGEQYF. As DNA, the CDR3 is TGTGCCATCAGTGAGAGGGCCGGGACTAGATCGGGCGAGCAGTACTTC. This chain connects TRBV10-3 to TRBJ2-7, with 8 bases matching TRBD2. With V trimmed by 2 bases and J by 6 bases, 12 bases remained unmatched. The germline V gene has CDR1 ENHRY and CDR2 SYGVKD. This CDR3 has 16 residues.